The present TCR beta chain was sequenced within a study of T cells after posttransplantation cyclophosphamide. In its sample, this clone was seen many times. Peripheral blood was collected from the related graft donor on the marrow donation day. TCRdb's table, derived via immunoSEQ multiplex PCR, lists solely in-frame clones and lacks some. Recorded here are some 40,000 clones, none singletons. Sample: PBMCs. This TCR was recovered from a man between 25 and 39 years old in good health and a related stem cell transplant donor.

Written as DNA, the CDR3 is TGCGCCAGCAGCTTGGGTGGGACAAGGAACACTGAAGCTTTCTTT. Protein sequence: CASSLGGTRNTEAFF. The rearrangement joins TRBV5-1 to TRBJ1-1, with TRBD1 as a possible D gene (6 bases). The CDR3 has 15 amino acids. The germline V gene encodes CDR1 SGHRS and CDR2 YFSETQ. V gave up 0 bases and J gave up 1 base, with 10 bases separating them. Drawing the rest from reference TRBV5-1 and TRBJ1-1, the complete variable domain is KAGVTQTPRYLIKTRGQQVTLSCSPISGHRSVSWYQQTPGQGLQFLFEYFSETQRNKGNFPGRFSGRQFSNSRSEMNVSTLELGDSALYLCASSLGGTRNTEAFFGQGTRLTVV.